Each of the 11 T cell receptor beta chains below was sequenced from the same sample in a study of cytomegalovirus exposure and HLA in healthy donors. The PCR made use of 60 Vbeta and 13 Jbeta primers. The data were produced by immunoSEQ multiplex PCR, yet TCRdb's version contains in-frame clones alone and is incomplete. The sample yields 140,000 to 150,000 clones, roughly 80% seen once. The sample was PBMCs. Every receptor here comes from a boy aged 2-9 years in good health and CMV-seronegative.

The rearrangement joins TRBV6-1 to TRBJ2-7; 13 positions agree with TRBD2. This CDR3 is built from 15 residues. Germline CDR1 reads MNHNS; CDR2 reads SASEGT. V gave up 4 bases and J gave up 5 bases; unmatched junction bases: 5. CDR3 in DNA: TGTGCCAGCAGTGGGACTAGCGGGGGAGGTGACGAGCAGTACTTC. This sequence encodes CASSGTSGGGDEQYF.

This clone turned up a few times. The chain combines TRBV7-9 with TRBJ1-4, with 9 bases identical to TRBD1. Losses at the gene ends were 5 bases for V and 3 bases for J; bases not matched to a gene: 4. Germline V CDR1 and CDR2: SEHNR, FQNEAQ (reference sequence). The CDR3 contains 15 residues. DNA for the CDR3: TGTGCCAGCAGCCCAGGGACAGGGTCTAATGAAAAACTGTTTTTT. Translated: CASSPGTGSNEKLFF.

In DNA form, the CDR3 reads TGCGCCAGCAGGGAGGGTGGAGACCTTTCCTACAATGAGCAGTTCTTC. It yields the protein CASREGGDLSYNEQFF. The V and J genes are TRBV5-1 and TRBJ2-1, with D possibly matching TRBD2 (6 bases). Looked up from germline, CDR1 is SGHRS and CDR2 is YFSETQ. The CDR3 length is 16 residues. The V end was cut by 5 bases, the J end by 1 base, with 16 bases between.

The sample holds a few counts of this clone. V and J are TRBV7-9 and TRBJ2-3; D may be TRBD1 (6 bases). Germline lookup yields CDR1 SEHNR and CDR2 FQNEAQ (reference sequence). CDR3 length equals 15 residues. Trimming stripped 5 bases from V and 5 bases from J, with 17 bases between. CDR3 nucleotide sequence: TGTGCCAGCAGCCCCCGGGACAAAGTTGGAGATACGCAGTATTTT. Translated, it gives CASSPRDKVGDTQYF.

This clone was counted a single time. The rearrangement joins TRBV5-1 to TRBJ2-5, with 7 bases lining up with TRBD2. CDR3 size: 15 residues. Trimming took 4 bases from V and 0 from J; bases not matched to a gene: 6. Germline V gene lookup returns CDR1 SGHRS and CDR2 YFSETQ. CDR3 sequence reads: CASSLATSDQETQYF. CDR3 nucleotide sequence: TGCGCCAGCAGCCTGGCCACTAGCGACCAAGAGACCCAGTACTTC.

The sample holds one count of this clone. The V gene is TRBV7-9, the J gene TRBJ1-2; unclear D gene. This CDR3 comprises 15 residues. Trimming took 5 bases from V and 4 from J, leaving 17 bases between them. CDR1 is SEHNR and CDR2 is FQNEAQ in the germline V gene (reference sequence). CDR3 residues: CASSPKGAAIYGYTF. For the CDR3, the DNA is TGTGCCAGCAGCCCAAAAGGAGCGGCAATCTATGGCTACACCTTC.

J is TRBJ1-2 and V is TRBV5-5; 8 bases map to TRBD1. Germline CDR1 reads SGHKS; CDR2 reads YYEKEE (reference sequence). The V and J ends lost 8 bases and 3 bases, in that order; junction bases with no gene match: 15. The CDR3 consists of 16 residues. Here the CDR3 DNA reads TGTGCCAGTGCGAAACTGGCGACAGGGGTCGACTATGGCTACACCTTC. This gives the protein CASAKLATGVDYGYTF.

This clone appeared a single time. This rearrangement joins TRBV7-2 to TRBJ2-7, with TRBD2 identical over 7 bases. V was clipped by 5 bases and J by 5 bases; unmatched bases: 15. Germline V gene data show CDR1 as SGHTA and CDR2 as FQGNSA. This CDR3 is built from 16 residues. The CDR3 loop is CASSLPPWASGHEQYF. The CDR3 coding sequence is TGTGCCAGCAGCCTTCCCCCGTGGGCTAGCGGTCACGAGCAGTACTTC.

The chain has TRBV6-1 and TRBJ1-5; unclear D gene. The germline V and J ends were trimmed by 2 bases and 2 bases, with 10 bases remaining between them. CDR1 and CDR2 (germline): MNHNS, SASEGT. This CDR3 comprises 15 residues. The CDR3 spells CASSENTGGNQPQHF. The CDR3 DNA follows: TGTGCCAGCAGTGAAAATACGGGTGGCAATCAGCCCCAGCATTTT.

This chain joins TRBV11-2 and TRBJ2-7; TRBD1 is a possible D gene (6 bases). The germline V gene encodes CDR1 SGHAT and CDR2 FQNNGV. The CDR3 totals 14 residues. Trimming took off 4 bases at V and 4 bases at J, with 14 bases between the two ends. This chain's CDR3 is CASSSGGRLYEQYF. CDR3 sequence (DNA): TGTGCCAGCAGCTCTGGGGGCAGACTGTACGAGCAGTACTTC.

V is TRBV28 and J is TRBJ1-5; D might be TRBD1 (5 bases). Per germline, CDR1 MDHEN and CDR2 SYDVKM. Trimming cost V 10 bases and J 4 bases, with 20 bases left between them. The CDR3 spans 15 residues. The CDR3 loop reads CAIRWAGGNNQPQHF. In DNA form, the CDR3 reads TGTGCCATCAGGTGGGCCGGGGGTAATAATCAGCCCCAGCATTTT.